The rows below give T cell receptor beta chains drawn from one sample of a study of T cells after yellow fever vaccination. Via MiXCR, TCRdb re-called the 5' RACE reads, giving one row per CDR3 protein. The profile shows 400,000 or so distinct CDR3 sequences, 18% of them singletons. The source was PBMCs, collected before the yellow fever booster vaccination. These receptors were collected from a man between 18 and 35 years old who received the YFV17D yellow fever vaccine. The CDR3 runs from the conserved cysteine through the conserved F or W. Each record gives: clone size, V gene, J gene, D gene, CDR3 protein, CDR3 DNA. A D gene is named only where the DNA matches it firmly. Size values are once, few and many counts, or a class for expanded clones, and some rows have none.

.	TRBV4-3	TRBJ2-1	TRBD2	CASSQDLGTSGYNEQFF	TGCGCCAGCAGCCAAGATCTGGGGACTAGCGGTTACAATGAGCAGTTCTTC
.	TRBV12-3/TRBV12-4	TRBJ2-2	.	CASTWGDANTGELFF	TGTGCCAGCACCTGGGGGGACGCGAACACCGGGGAGCTGTTTTTT
.	TRBV18	TRBJ1-1	.	CASSPLTGRGTEAFF	TGTGCCAGCTCACCATTAACAGGGCGCGGCACTGAAGCTTTCTTT
once	TRBV7-8	TRBJ2-2	.	CASSLVGPFTGELFF	TGTGCCAGCAGCTTAGTGGGTCCATTCACCGGGGAGCTGTTTTTT
.	TRBV5-4	TRBJ2-5	.	CASSFGGVGETQYF	TGTGCCAGCAGCTTTGGCGGGGTAGGGGAGACCCAGTACTTC
.	TRBV7-2	TRBJ2-5	TRBD1	CASSLFGAGGWKTQYF	TGTGCCAGCAGCTTGTTCGGGGCAGGGGGCTGGAAGACCCAGTACTTC
many	TRBV5-1	TRBJ2-1	TRBD2	CASSFSGADNEQFF	TGCGCCAGCAGCTTTAGCGGGGCCGACAATGAGCAGTTCTTC
.	TRBV6-1	TRBJ2-7	.	CASSDGASYEQYF	TGTGCCAGCAGTGATGGGGCGTCATACGAGCAGTACTTC
.	TRBV6-4	TRBJ1-1	.	CASRVTENTEAFF	TGTGCCAGCAGGGTGACAGAAAACACTGAAGCTTTCTTT
many	TRBV20-1	TRBJ1-4	TRBD1	CSATQPGQGDEKLFF	TGCAGTGCCACGCAACCGGGACAGGGGGATGAAAAACTGTTTTTT
.	TRBV6-5	TRBJ2-5	TRBD2	CASRPWGGVQVTQYF	TGTGCCAGCAGGCCTTGGGGGGGGGTCCAAGTGACCCAGTACTTC
.	TRBV5-1	TRBJ1-4	TRBD1	CASSPPGQGVGEKLFF	TGCGCCAGCAGCCCCCCTGGACAGGGTGTGGGTGAAAAACTGTTTTTT
few	TRBV20-1	TRBJ1-5	.	CSAQRDSNQPQHF	TGCAGTGCTCAGAGGGATAGCAATCAGCCCCAGCATTTT
.	TRBV5-1	TRBJ2-3	.	CASSLTRRGTDTQYF	TGCGCCAGCAGCTTAACGCGCCGGGGCACAGATACGCAGTATTTT
.	TRBV4-1	TRBJ2-3	.	CASSQEFGSTDTQYF	TGCGCCAGCAGCCAAGAGTTCGGTAGCACAGATACGCAGTATTTT
.	TRBV29-1	TRBJ2-7	.	CSVAHGQRQSYEQYF	TGCAGCGTCGCGCACGGGCAGCGCCAGTCCTACGAGCAGTACTTC
few	TRBV4-1	TRBJ2-3	TRBD2	CASSHPSGGAGTDTQYF	TGCGCCAGCAGCCACCCTAGCGGGGGGGCCGGCACAGATACGCAGTATTTT
few	TRBV20-1	TRBJ1-5	.	CSATNRGVLDQPQHF	TGCAGTGCAACGAACCGAGGGGTGCTCGATCAGCCCCAGCATTTT
few	TRBV5-1	TRBJ2-3	.	CASRLTPYTDTQYF	TGCGCCAGCAGACTCACACCTTACACAGATACGCAGTATTTT
.	TRBV6-5	TRBJ2-1	TRBD2	CATVAGGPREQFF	TGTGCCACCGTAGCGGGGGGGCCCAGAGAGCAGTTCTTC
many	TRBV27	TRBJ2-1	.	CATVILGGTEQFF	TGTGCCACCGTGATCTTAGGGGGAACTGAGCAGTTCTTC
.	TRBV4-1	TRBJ2-3	TRBD2	CASSFTTSWGGPDTQYF	TGCGCCAGCAGCTTCACTACTAGCTGGGGGGGTCCAGATACGCAGTATTTT
.	TRBV29-1	TRBJ2-3	.	CSVDSSLGADTQYF	TGCAGCGTTGATTCTTCCTTAGGGGCAGATACGCAGTATTTT
.	TRBV4-3	TRBJ1-1	.	CASSQDWAQTGENTEAFF	TGCGCCAGCAGCCAAGATTGGGCCCAGACAGGAGAGAACACTGAAGCTTTCTTT
few	TRBV20-1	TRBJ2-4	TRBD2	CSARSGLARNIQYF	TGCAGTGCTAGATCGGGACTAGCGCGAAACATTCAGTACTTC
many	TRBV11-2	TRBJ2-5	TRBD2	CASSTRAGWETQYF	TGTGCCAGCAGCACCCGAGCGGGGTGGGAGACCCAGTACTTC
few	TRBV7-9	TRBJ2-2	.	CASRPPHGRTTGELFF	TGTGCCAGCAGACCTCCTCATGGCCGGACCACCGGGGAGCTGTTTTTT
.	TRBV3-1	TRBJ1-2	.	CASSQARRDFGYTF	TGTGCCAGCAGCCAAGCTCGGAGGGACTTTGGCTACACCTTC
.	TRBV5-4	TRBJ2-3	.	CASSLGRGIATPDTQYF	TGTGCCAGCAGCTTGGGACGGGGGATAGCCACGCCAGATACGCAGTATTTT
.	TRBV6-2/TRBV6-3	TRBJ1-1	.	CASSSTPRANTEAFF	TGTGCCAGCAGTTCGACTCCTCGAGCGAACACTGAAGCTTTCTTT
many	TRBV10-1	TRBJ2-7	.	CASRGSYEQYF	TGCGCCAGCAGGGGAAGCTACGAGCAGTACTTC
few	TRBV12-3/TRBV12-4	TRBJ2-3	TRBD2	CASSSWTRSTDTQYF	TGTGCCAGCAGTTCCTGGACTAGGAGCACAGATACGCAGTATTTT
many	TRBV7-2	TRBJ2-5	.	CASSPGARGETQYF	TGTGCCAGCAGCCCGGGGGCGCGGGGAGAGACCCAGTACTTC
.	TRBV11-2	TRBJ1-2	.	CASAGVHYGYTF	TGTGCCAGCGCAGGGGTACACTATGGCTACACCTTC
.	TRBV14	TRBJ2-7	.	CASSQLGRIYEQYF	TGTGCCAGCAGCCAACTGGGACGGATCTACGAGCAGTACTTC
.	TRBV5-1	TRBJ2-2	TRBD2	CASRDYNTGELFF	TGCGCCAGCCGGGACTATAACACCGGGGAGCTGTTTTTT
.	TRBV29-1	TRBJ2-3	.	CSVCRPGIDTQYF	TGCAGCGTTTGCCGGCCGGGGATAGATACGCAGTATTTT
few	TRBV5-6	TRBJ1-4	TRBD1	CASSLGSGRGDEKLFF	TGTGCCAGCAGCTTGGGTTCTGGCAGGGGGGATGAAAAACTGTTTTTT
.	TRBV20-1	TRBJ1-1	.	CSARGAGNTEAFF	TGCAGTGCTAGAGGAGCGGGGAACACTGAAGCTTTCTTT
.	TRBV27	TRBJ2-3	.	CASTAESTDTQYF	TGTGCCAGCACCGCAGAAAGCACAGATACGCAGTATTTT
.	TRBV6-6	TRBJ2-2	.	CASRGRAGELFF	TGTGCCAGCAGAGGAAGGGCCGGGGAGCTGTTTTTT
.	TRBV13	TRBJ2-3	.	CASSPHGGQSDTQYF	TGTGCCAGCAGCCCCCATGGGGGGCAATCAGATACGCAGTATTTT
.	TRBV7-9	TRBJ2-7	TRBD1	CASSSAYRGHEQYF	TGTGCCAGCAGCTCAGCTTACAGGGGCCACGAGCAGTACTTC
few	TRBV20-1	TRBJ2-7	.	CSACGTRSSYEQYF	TGCAGTGCATGCGGGACTCGGAGCTCCTACGAGCAGTACTTC
.	TRBV4-3	TRBJ2-5	.	CASSQEPQGRGETQYF	TGCGCCAGCAGCCAAGAGCCCCAGGGGCGAGGAGAGACCCAGTACTTC
.	TRBV7-9	TRBJ2-3	.	CASSQGATDTQYF	TGTGCCAGCAGCCAAGGAGCCACAGATACGCAGTATTTT
many	TRBV7-2	TRBJ2-3	TRBD2	CASSLVAGGTDTQYF	TGTGCCAGCAGCTTAGTAGCGGGGGGCACAGATACGCAGTATTTT
many	TRBV15	TRBJ2-7	TRBD2	CATSREGLETYEQYF	TGTGCCACCAGCAGAGAAGGACTAGAGACGTACGAGCAGTACTTC
few	TRBV7-2	TRBJ2-3	.	CASSPWGPSTDTQYF	TGTGCCAGCAGCCCATGGGGTCCTAGCACAGATACGCAGTATTTT
.	TRBV20-1	TRBJ1-5	.	CSADSRNQPQHF	TGCAGTGCGGACTCTCGCAATCAGCCCCAGCATTTT
few	TRBV4-3	TRBJ2-3	.	CASSQDLAAPGDTQYF	TGCGCCAGCAGCCAAGATTTGGCAGCCCCGGGGGATACGCAGTATTTT
.	TRBV7-3	TRBJ2-1	.	CASSFGGYEQFF	TGTGCCAGCAGCTTCGGGGGTTATGAGCAGTTCTTC
.	TRBV18	TRBJ2-7	TRBD2	CASSNSGGRSSYEQYF	TGTGCCAGCTCGAATAGCGGGGGGCGGAGCTCCTACGAGCAGTACTTC
few	TRBV7-2	TRBJ1-2	TRBD1	CASSRDRGHYGYTF	TGTGCCAGCAGCCGGGACAGGGGCCACTATGGCTACACCTTC
many	TRBV15	TRBJ2-2	.	CATSRDTGVLFF	TGTGCCACCAGCAGAGATACGGGGGTGCTGTTTTTT